These 15 T cell receptor beta chains were all obtained from the same sample, sequenced in a study of blood T cell repertoires in COVID-19. Clones were sequenced by immunoSEQ multiplex PCR, and TCRdb holds only the in-frame ones, with some missing. The data contain fewer than 350,000 clones, around nine tenths of them singletons. Sequencing used PBMCs or T cells enriched from blood (not recorded which). All receptors derive from a woman aged 55-69 years in a cohort exposed to, infected with or recovered from COVID-19 (not recorded which).

In this sample, this clone turned up a few times. The chain combines TRBV28 with TRBJ1-2; 7 bases fit TRBD1. The V and J ends lost 6 bases and 6 bases, in that order; junction bases with no gene match: 10. Per the germline V gene, CDR1 is MDHEN and CDR2 is SYDVKM. The CDR3 has 14 residues. The CDR3 sequence is CASRTDRVKHGYTF. CDR3 coding DNA: TGTGCCAGCAGAACAGACAGGGTTAAGCATGGCTACACCTTC.

The V call is TRBV11-3, the J call TRBJ2-7; 8 bases map to TRBD2. Germline CDR1 reads SGHNT; CDR2 reads YENEEA. J gave up 3 bases and V 5 bases, and 9 bases lay outside the gene matches. The CDR3 extends over 15 amino acids. The CDR3: CASSPGLGGDYEQYF. The CDR3 DNA is TGTGCCAGCAGCCCGGGACTAGGAGGAGACTACGAGCAGTACTTC.

The rearrangement links TRBV4-1 to TRBJ2-1; the D gene is possibly TRBD1 (6 bases). From germline, CDR1 is MGHRA and CDR2 YSYEKL. The CDR3 runs to 16 residues. V shed 0 bases and J shed 6 bases, with 15 bases lying between them. CDR3 region: CASSQDSTPGVNEQFF. DNA for the CDR3: TGCGCCAGCAGCCAAGATAGTACGCCAGGGGTCAATGAGCAGTTCTTC.

The chain recombines TRBV5-4 with TRBJ2-5; 9 nucleotides line up with TRBD1. The CDR3 is 15 residues long. V lost 4 bases and J lost 5; bases outside the gene matches: 9. Germline V lookup: CDR1 SGHNT, CDR2 YYREEE (reference sequence). CDR3 region: CASSIKTGGQETQYF. DNA of the CDR3: TGTGCCAGCAGCATTAAGACAGGGGGGCAGGAGACCCAGTACTTC.

The gene calls are TRBV21-1 and TRBJ2-3; no DNA check was done on the table's D call, TRBD2. TRBV21-1 is a listed pseudogene. This CDR3 region has 17 residues. This CDR3 is CASSSKWGGLRTDTQYF. In DNA, the CDR3 is TGTGCCAGCAGCTCAAAATGGGGGGGACTTCGCACAGATACGCAGTATTTT.

The CDR3 reads CASSMLSRDSSGNTIYF. The CDR3 region has the DNA TGTGCCAGTAGTATGTTGTCCCGCGACAGCTCTGGAAACACCATATATTTT. The chain carries TRBV19 and TRBJ1-3; possibly TRBD1 for D (5 bases). CDR1 LNHDA and CDR2 SQIVND come from the germline V gene (reference sequence). This CDR3 has 17 amino acids. The V and J ends lost 3 bases and 0 bases respectively, with 15 bases between them.

This chain links TRBV5-4 with TRBJ1-6; the D gene is possibly TRBD1 (5 bases). The CDR3 consists of 14 residues. V was clipped by 6 bases and J by 8 bases, with 15 bases between them. Germline V lookup: CDR1 SGHNT, CDR2 YYREEE (reference sequence). In nucleotides, the CDR3 is TGTGCCAGCACGGGGGAAGGAGGCTATTCACCCCTCCACTTT. Translated, it gives CASTGEGGYSPLHF.

The chain employs TRBV11-2 and TRBJ1-1, with D maybe TRBD1 (5 bases). The CDR3 loop spans 15 amino acids. Germline CDR1 SGHAT, CDR2 FQNNGV. V dropped 3 bases and J dropped 2 bases, with 13 bases sitting between them. As DNA, the CDR3 is TGTGCCAGCAGCTTCGAGGGACTGCTAAACACTGAAGCTTTCTTT. Protein product: CASSFEGLLNTEAFF.

The chain combines TRBV6-5 with TRBJ2-2, with D perhaps TRBD2 (5 bases). Germline V gene data show CDR1 as MNHEY and CDR2 as SVGAGI. Trimming pared 0 bases from V and 1 base from J, leaving 9 bases between. The CDR3 has 16 amino acids. CDR3 in amino acids: CASSYSMGRNTGELFF. CDR3 nucleotides: TGTGCCAGCAGTTACTCGATGGGGAGGAACACCGGGGAGCTGTTTTTT.

Here the CDR3 DNA reads TGTGCCAGCAGGGTCCAGGGGGCGTCCTACGAGCAGTACTTC. Its protein product is CASRVQGASYEQYF. The rearrangement joins TRBV28 to TRBJ2-7; 8 bases map to TRBD1. The CDR3 extends over 14 amino acids. The junction had 5 bases not matched to a gene; V was cut back by 6 bases and J by 1 base. Germline loops: CDR1 MDHEN, CDR2 SYDVKM.

This clone has more than one count but fewer than ten. This chain joins TRBV28 and TRBJ1-5; TRBD1 aligns across 10 bases. V lost 5 bases, J lost 3 bases, and 7 bases stayed unmatched. CDR1 is MDHEN, CDR2 SYDVKM, per germline. This CDR3 region has 16 residues. CDR3 sequence: CASSPRTGGDNQPQHF. DNA of the CDR3: TGTGCCAGCAGTCCCCGGACAGGGGGAGACAATCAGCCCCAGCATTTT.

The chain employs TRBV7-2 and TRBJ2-7; 7 bases align to TRBD1. This CDR3 contains 14 residues. Unmatched junction bases numbered 2, after V lost 3 bases and J lost 0 bases. From germline, CDR1 is SGHTA and CDR2 FQGNSA. The CDR3 loop is CASSLGQISYEQYF. CDR3 coding DNA: TGTGCCAGCAGCTTGGGACAGATCTCCTACGAGCAGTACTTC.

J is TRBJ2-3 and V is TRBV7-2, with 9 bases identical to TRBD2. The CDR3 runs to 16 residues. J gave up 4 bases and V 2 bases, and 7 bases lay outside the gene matches. Germline V gives CDR1 SGHTA, CDR2 FQGNSA. CDR3 DNA: TGTGCCAGCAGCTTAAAAGGGGCGGGAGGGCCAGATACGCAGTATTTT. The encoded protein is CASSLKGAGGPDTQYF.

The genes are TRBV20-1 and TRBJ1-5; TRBD1 agrees at 7 bases. The ends lost 6 bases at V and 2 bases at J; junction bases unmatched: 7. Germline lookup yields CDR1 DFQATT and CDR2 SNEGSKA (reference sequence). The CDR3 has 14 residues. CDR3 protein: CSASRGLGNQPQHF. The CDR3, as DNA: TGCAGTGCGAGTAGGGGGCTGGGCAATCAGCCCCAGCATTTT.

V usage is TRBV4-3 and J usage is TRBJ1-4; 8 positions agree with TRBD1. With V trimmed by 5 bases and J by 7 bases, 6 bases remained unmatched. Germline CDR1 reads LGHNA; CDR2 reads YSLEER. This CDR3 region has 14 residues. CDR3 in amino acids: CASSSGTGSEKLFF. CDR3 DNA: TGCGCCAGCAGCTCCGGGACAGGTTCTGAAAAACTGTTTTTT.